This TCR beta chain was identified in a study of OX40 agonist ivuxolimab in advanced cancers. For the study at large: All patients had ivuxolimab intravenously every 2 weeks at 0.01 to 10 mg/kg.

Per the germline V gene, CDR1 is MNHEY and CDR2 is SVGAGI. V lost 7 bases, J lost 5 bases, and 8 bases stayed unmatched. The CDR3 spans 13 residues. Data came from immunoSEQ multiplex PCR; TCRdb stores just in-frame clones and leaves some out. The sample lists some 19,000 clones; 75% to 85% were seen once. This clone has just a few counts. V is TRBV6-5 and J is TRBJ2-7; TRBD1 aligns across 7 bases. The sample was CD4+ or CD8+ T cells sorted from blood, taken in a trial of the OX40 agonist ivuxolimab. This TCR came from an adult with an advanced solid tumor such as melanoma, head and neck, liver or kidney cancer. The CDR3 is CASTRQGGNEQYF. The CDR3 bases are TGTGCCAGCACCAGACAGGGTGGGAACGAGCAGTACTTC.